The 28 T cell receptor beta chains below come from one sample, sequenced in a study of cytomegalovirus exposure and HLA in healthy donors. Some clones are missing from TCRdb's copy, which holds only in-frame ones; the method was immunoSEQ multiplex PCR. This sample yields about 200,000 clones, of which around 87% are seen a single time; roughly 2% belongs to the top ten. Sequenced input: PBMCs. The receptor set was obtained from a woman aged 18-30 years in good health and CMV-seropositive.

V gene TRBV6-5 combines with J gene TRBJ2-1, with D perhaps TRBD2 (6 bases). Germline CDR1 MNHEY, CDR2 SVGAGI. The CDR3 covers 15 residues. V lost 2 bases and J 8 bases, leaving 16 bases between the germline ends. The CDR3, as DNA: TGTGCCAGCAGTTACCCCCGGGGAGGCAGTCATGAGCAGTTCTTC. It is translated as CASSYPRGGSHEQFF.

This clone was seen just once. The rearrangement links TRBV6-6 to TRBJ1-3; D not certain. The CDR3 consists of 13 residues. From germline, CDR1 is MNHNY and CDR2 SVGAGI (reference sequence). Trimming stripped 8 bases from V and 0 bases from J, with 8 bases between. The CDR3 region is CASELSSGNTIYF. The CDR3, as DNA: TGTGCCAGCGAATTGAGCTCTGGAAACACCATATATTTT.

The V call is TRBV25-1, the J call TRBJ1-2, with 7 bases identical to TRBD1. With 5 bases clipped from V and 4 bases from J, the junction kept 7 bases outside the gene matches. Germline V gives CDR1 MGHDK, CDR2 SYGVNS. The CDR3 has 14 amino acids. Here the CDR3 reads CASSPQGSVYGYTF. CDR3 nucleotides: TGTGCCAGCAGTCCACAGGGGTCGGTCTATGGCTACACCTTC.

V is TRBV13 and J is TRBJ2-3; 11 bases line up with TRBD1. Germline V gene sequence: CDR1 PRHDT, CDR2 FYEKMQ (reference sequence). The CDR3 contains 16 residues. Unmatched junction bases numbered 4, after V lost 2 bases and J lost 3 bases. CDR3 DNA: TGTGCCAGCAGCTTAAGGACAGGGGGCTTGACAGATACGCAGTATTTT. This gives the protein CASSLRTGGLTDTQYF.

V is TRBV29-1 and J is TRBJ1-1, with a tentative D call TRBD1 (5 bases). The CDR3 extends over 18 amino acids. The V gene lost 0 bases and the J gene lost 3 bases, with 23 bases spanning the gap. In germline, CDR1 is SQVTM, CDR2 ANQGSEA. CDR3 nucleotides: TGCAGCGTTGAAGATCCAGGAGGGGAGGGAGTGGAGGACACTGAAGCTTTCTTT. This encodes CSVEDPGGEGVEDTEAFF. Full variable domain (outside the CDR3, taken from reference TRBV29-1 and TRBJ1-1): SAVISQKPSRDICQRGTSLTIQCQVDSQVTMMFWYRQQPGQSLTLIATANQGSEATYESGFVIDKFPISRPNLTFSTLTVSNMSPEDSSIYLCSVEDPGGEGVEDTEAFFGQGTRLTVV.

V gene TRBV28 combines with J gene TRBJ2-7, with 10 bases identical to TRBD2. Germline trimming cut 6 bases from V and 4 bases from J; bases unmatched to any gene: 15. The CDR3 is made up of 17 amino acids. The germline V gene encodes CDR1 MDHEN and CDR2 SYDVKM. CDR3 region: CASSPQKRGLALYEQYF. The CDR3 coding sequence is TGTGCCAGCAGCCCCCAGAAAAGGGGACTAGCGCTGTACGAGCAGTACTTC.

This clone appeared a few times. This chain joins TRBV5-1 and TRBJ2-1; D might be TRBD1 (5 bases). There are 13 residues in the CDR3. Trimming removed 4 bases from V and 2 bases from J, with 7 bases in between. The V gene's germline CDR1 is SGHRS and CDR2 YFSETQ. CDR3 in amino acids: CASSGQTYNEQFF. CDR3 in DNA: TGCGCCAGCAGCGGACAAACCTACAATGAGCAGTTCTTC. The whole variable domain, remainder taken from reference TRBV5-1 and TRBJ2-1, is KAGVTQTPRYLIKTRGQQVTLSCSPISGHRSVSWYQQTPGQGLQFLFEYFSETQRNKGNFPGRFSGRQFSNSRSEMNVSTLELGDSALYLCASSGQTYNEQFFGPGTRLTVL.

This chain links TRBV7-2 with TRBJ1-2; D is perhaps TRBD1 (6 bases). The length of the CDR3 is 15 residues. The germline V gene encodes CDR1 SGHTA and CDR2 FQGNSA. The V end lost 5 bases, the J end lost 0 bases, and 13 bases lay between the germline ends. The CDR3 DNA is TGTGCCAGCAGCGTGGGCCCAGGGGCTAACTATGGCTACACCTTC. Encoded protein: CASSVGPGANYGYTF.

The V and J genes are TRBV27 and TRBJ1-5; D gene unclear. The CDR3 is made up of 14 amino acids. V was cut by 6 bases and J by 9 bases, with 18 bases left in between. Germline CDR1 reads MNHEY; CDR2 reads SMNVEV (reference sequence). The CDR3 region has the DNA TGTGCCAGCAGACCAATCAGACCCTCGGGGCCCCAGCATTTT. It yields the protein CASRPIRPSGPQHF.

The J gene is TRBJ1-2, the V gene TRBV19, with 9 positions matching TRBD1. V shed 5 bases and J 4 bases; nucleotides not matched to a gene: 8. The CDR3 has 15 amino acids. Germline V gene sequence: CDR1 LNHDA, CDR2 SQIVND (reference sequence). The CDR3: CASSPGTGIPYGYTF. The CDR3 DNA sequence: TGTGCCAGTAGTCCGGGGACAGGGATCCCCTATGGCTACACCTTC.

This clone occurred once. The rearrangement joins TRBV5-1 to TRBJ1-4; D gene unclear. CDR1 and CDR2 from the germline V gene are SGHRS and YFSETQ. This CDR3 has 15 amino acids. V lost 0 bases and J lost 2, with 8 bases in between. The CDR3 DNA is TGCGCCAGCAGCTTGGCCGGCGGCACTAATGAAAAACTGTTTTTT. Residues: CASSLAGGTNEKLFF.

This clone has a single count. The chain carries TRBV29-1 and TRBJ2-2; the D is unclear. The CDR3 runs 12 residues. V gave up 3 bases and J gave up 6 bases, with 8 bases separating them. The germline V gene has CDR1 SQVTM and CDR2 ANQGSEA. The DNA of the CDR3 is TGCAGCGTTGAGGGCAGTTCCGGGGAGCTGTTTTTT. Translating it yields CSVEGSSGELFF.

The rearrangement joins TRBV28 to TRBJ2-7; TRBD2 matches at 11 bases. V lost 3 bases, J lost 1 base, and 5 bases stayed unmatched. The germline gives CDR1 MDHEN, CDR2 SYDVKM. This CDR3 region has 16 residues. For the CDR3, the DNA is TGTGCCAGCAGTTTCCAACTAGCGGGGGATTCCTACGAGCAGTACTTC. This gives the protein CASSFQLAGDSYEQYF.

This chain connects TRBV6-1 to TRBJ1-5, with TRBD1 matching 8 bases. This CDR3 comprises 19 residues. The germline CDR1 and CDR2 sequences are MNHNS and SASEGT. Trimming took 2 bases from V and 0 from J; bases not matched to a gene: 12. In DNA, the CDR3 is TGTGCCAGCAGTGAATCGACAGGGGTCCTTATGTATAGCAATCAGCCCCAGCATTTT. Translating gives CASSESTGVLMYSNQPQHF.

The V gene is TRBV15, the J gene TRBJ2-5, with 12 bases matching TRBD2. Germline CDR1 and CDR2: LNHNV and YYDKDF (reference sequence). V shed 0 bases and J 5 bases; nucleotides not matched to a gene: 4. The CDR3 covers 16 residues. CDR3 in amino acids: CATSRELAGGLETQYF. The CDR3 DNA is TGTGCCACCAGCAGAGAACTAGCGGGAGGTCTGGAGACCCAGTACTTC. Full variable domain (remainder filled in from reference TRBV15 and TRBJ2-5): DAMVIQNPRYQVTQFGKPVTLSCSQTLNHNVMYWYQQKSSQAPKLLFHYYDKDFNNEADTPDNFQSRRPNTSFCFLDIRSPGLGDTAMYLCATSRELAGGLETQYFGPGTRLLVL.

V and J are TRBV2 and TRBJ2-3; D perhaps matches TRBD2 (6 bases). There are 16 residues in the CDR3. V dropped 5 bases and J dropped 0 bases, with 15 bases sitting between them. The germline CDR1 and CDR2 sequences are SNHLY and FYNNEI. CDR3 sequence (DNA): TGTGCCAGCAGTCTTCTAGCGTCGTCTAGCACAGATACGCAGTATTTT. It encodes CASSLLASSSTDTQYF.

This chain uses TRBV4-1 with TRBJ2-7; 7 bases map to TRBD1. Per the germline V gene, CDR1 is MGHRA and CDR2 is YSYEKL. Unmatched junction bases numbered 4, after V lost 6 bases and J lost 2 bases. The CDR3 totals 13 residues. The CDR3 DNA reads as TGCGCCAGCAGTCCCGACAGGGCCTACGAGCAGTACTTC. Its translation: CASSPDRAYEQYF.

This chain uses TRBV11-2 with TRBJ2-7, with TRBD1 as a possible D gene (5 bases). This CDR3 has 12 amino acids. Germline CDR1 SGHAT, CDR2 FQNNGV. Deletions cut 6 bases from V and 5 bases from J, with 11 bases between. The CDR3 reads CASSLGRNEQYF. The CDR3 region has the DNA TGTGCCAGCAGTTTGGGGCGGAACGAGCAGTACTTC.

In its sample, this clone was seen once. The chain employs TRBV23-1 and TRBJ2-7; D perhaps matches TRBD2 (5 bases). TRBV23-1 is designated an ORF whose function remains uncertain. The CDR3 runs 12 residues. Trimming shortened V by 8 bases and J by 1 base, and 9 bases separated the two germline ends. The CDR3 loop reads CASRPGSYEQYF. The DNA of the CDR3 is TGCGCCAGCCGACCGGGGTCCTACGAGCAGTACTTC.

The CDR3 region has the DNA TGTGCCAGCAGCCCCACAGGGATGAACACCGGGGAGCTGTTTTTT. As protein: CASSPTGMNTGELFF. This chain joins TRBV9 and TRBJ2-2, with a tentative D call TRBD1 (6 bases). Deletions cut 4 bases from V and 1 base from J, with 11 bases between. The CDR3 has 15 residues. The germline gives CDR1 SGDLS, CDR2 YYNGEE.

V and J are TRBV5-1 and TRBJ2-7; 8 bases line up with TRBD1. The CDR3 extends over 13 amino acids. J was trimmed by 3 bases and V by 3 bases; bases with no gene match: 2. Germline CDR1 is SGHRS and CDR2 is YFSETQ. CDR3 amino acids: CASSSGQVYEQYF. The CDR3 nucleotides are TGCGCCAGCAGCTCGGGACAGGTCTACGAGCAGTACTTC. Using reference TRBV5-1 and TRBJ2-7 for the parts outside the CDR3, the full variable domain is KAGVTQTPRYLIKTRGQQVTLSCSPISGHRSVSWYQQTPGQGLQFLFEYFSETQRNKGNFPGRFSGRQFSNSRSEMNVSTLELGDSALYLCASSSGQVYEQYFGPGTRLTVT.

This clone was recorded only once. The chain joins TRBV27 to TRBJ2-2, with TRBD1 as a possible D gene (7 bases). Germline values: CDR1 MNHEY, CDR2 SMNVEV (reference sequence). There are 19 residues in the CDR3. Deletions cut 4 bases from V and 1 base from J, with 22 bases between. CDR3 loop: CASSSPHQNRGGNTGELFF. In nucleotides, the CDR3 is TGTGCCAGCAGTTCCCCACACCAAAACAGGGGAGGGAACACCGGGGAGCTGTTTTTT.

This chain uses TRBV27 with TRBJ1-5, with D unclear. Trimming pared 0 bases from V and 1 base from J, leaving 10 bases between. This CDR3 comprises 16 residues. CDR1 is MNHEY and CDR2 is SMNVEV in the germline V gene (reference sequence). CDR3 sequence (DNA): TGTGCCAGCAGTTTATCGGCCGAAAGAAGCAATCAGCCCCAGCATTTT. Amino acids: CASSLSAERSNQPQHF.

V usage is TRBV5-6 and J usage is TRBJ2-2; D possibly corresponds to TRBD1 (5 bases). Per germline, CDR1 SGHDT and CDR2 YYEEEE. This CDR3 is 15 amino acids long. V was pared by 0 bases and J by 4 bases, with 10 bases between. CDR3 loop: CASSLGQGGTGELFF. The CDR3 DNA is TGTGCCAGCAGCTTGGGCCAGGGCGGCACCGGGGAGCTGTTTTTT. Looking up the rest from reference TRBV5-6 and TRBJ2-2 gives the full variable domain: DAGVTQSPTHLIKTRGQQVTLRCSPKSGHDTVSWYQQALGQGPQFIFQYYEEEERQRGNFPDRFSGHQFPNYSSELNVNALLLGDSALYLCASSLGQGGTGELFFGEGSRLTVL.

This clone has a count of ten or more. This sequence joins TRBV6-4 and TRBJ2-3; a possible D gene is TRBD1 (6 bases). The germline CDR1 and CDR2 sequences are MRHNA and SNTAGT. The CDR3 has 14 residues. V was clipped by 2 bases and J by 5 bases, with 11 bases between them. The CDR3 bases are TGTGCCAGCAGTGACACAGCAGGGGAAGATACGCAGTATTTT. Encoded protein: CASSDTAGEDTQYF.

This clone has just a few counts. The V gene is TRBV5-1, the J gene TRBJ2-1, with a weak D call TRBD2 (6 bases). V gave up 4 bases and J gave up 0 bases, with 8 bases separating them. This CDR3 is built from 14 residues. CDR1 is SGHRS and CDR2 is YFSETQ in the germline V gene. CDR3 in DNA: TGCGCCAGCAGCGGAGGGTTCTCCTACAATGAGCAGTTCTTC. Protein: CASSGGFSYNEQFF.

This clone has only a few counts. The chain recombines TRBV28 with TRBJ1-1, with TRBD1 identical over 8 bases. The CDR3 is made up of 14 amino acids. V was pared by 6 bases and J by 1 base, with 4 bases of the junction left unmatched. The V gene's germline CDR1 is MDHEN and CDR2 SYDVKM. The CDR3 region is CASRHGQGNTEAFF. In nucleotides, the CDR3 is TGTGCCAGCAGGCATGGACAGGGGAACACTGAAGCTTTCTTT.

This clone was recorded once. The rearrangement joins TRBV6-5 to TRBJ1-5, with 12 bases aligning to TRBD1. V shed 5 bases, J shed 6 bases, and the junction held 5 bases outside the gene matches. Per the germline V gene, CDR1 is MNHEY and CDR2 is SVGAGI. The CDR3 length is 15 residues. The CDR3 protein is CASSLGTGGSQPQHF. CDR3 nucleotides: TGTGCCAGCAGTCTGGGGACAGGGGGCAGTCAGCCCCAGCATTTT.